This TCR beta chain emerged from a study of blood T cell repertoires in COVID-19. On the study more broadly: Researchers got acute and convalescent COVID-19 samples from the United States, Italy and Spain. In each case, the material was cDNA or gDNA derived from T cells, B-cell-depleted T cells, or PBMCs.

This table comes from immunoSEQ multiplex PCR, and its TCRdb copy is limited to in-frame clones, with some not included. The sample consists of approximately 260,000 clones, about 88% of them appearing once. The ends were cut back, 1 base at V and 6 bases at J, with 6 bases in the middle. This CDR3 has 12 amino acids. Germline CDR1 and CDR2: SEHNR and FQNEAQ (reference sequence). The chain has TRBV7-9 and TRBJ1-2; D ambiguous. Sample: peripheral blood. This sequence originates from a woman in her thirties or forties who had recovered from COVID-19. The chain's CDR3 is CASSLVADGYTF. CDR3 in DNA: TGTGCCAGCAGCTTAGTTGCGGATGGCTACACCTTC.